A single sample is the source of the 18 T cell receptor beta chains below, sequenced in a study of cytotoxic CD8 clonotypes in ibrutinib-treated CLL. The data were produced by immunoSEQ multiplex PCR, yet TCRdb's version contains in-frame clones alone and is incomplete. The sample includes 270,000 or so clones, 65% to 85% of them seen just once. The source material was PBMCs, sampled at disease progression, from a patient treated with ibrutinib. These receptors were obtained from a human donor with chronic lymphocytic leukemia.

V gene TRBV27 combines with J gene TRBJ2-7; the D gene is possibly TRBD2 (6 bases). The V gene lost 0 bases and the J gene lost 0 bases, with 12 bases spanning the gap. Germline CDR1 is MNHEY and CDR2 is SMNVEV (reference sequence). The CDR3 is 16 amino acids. DNA of the CDR3: TGTGCCAGCAGTTTATCTTTCCGGAGGGACTCCTACGAGCAGTACTTC. The encoded protein is CASSLSFRRDSYEQYF.

The chain joins TRBV18 to TRBJ1-6; no firm D call. The germline gives CDR1 KGHSH, CDR2 LQKENI. There are 13 residues in the CDR3. Trimming removed 5 bases from V and 7 bases from J, with 9 bases in between. CDR3 nucleotide sequence: TGTGCCAGCTCAAGGGTTGAAAATTCACCCCTCCACTTT. Translation: CASSRVENSPLHF.

The rearrangement links TRBV19 to TRBJ2-7; 8 nucleotides line up with TRBD2. From germline, CDR1 is LNHDA and CDR2 SQIVND (reference sequence). The junction had 7 bases not matched to a gene; V was cut back by 4 bases and J by 2 bases. The length of the CDR3 is 15 residues. CDR3 sequence reads: CASSTGTRPPYEQYF. CDR3 DNA: TGTGCCAGTAGTACAGGGACTAGACCCCCCTACGAGCAGTACTTC.

The V gene is TRBV4-3, the J gene TRBJ2-7; D may match TRBD1 or TRBD2 (6 bases each). CDR1 and CDR2 from the germline V gene are LGHNA and YSLEER. This CDR3 has 15 residues. The V and J ends lost 0 bases and 4 bases respectively, with 13 bases between them. The CDR3 spells CASSQEGGSGYEQYF. The CDR3 coding sequence is TGCGCCAGCAGCCAAGAAGGGGGGAGCGGGTACGAGCAGTACTTC.

The chain has TRBV27 and TRBJ2-1; D not certain. There are 16 residues in the CDR3. Trimming left V 2 bases short and J 4 bases short, with 15 bases between. Germline V lookup: CDR1 MNHEY, CDR2 SMNVEV (reference sequence). CDR3: CASSLISSGLYNEQFF. CDR3 sequence (DNA): TGTGCCAGCAGTTTAATCTCGTCGGGCCTTTACAATGAGCAGTTCTTC.

The CDR3 loop reads CAMDDGYSGANVLTF. CDR3 bases: TGTGCCATGGACGATGGGTACTCTGGGGCCAACGTCCTGACTTTC. The chain uses TRBV10-3 and TRBJ2-6, with unresolved D. CDR1 and CDR2 (germline): ENHRY, SYGVKD. V shed 9 bases and J shed 0 bases, with 12 bases lying between them. The CDR3 consists of 15 residues.

This sequence joins TRBV10-1 and TRBJ2-3; D may be TRBD1 or TRBD2 (6 bases each). V was trimmed by 7 bases and J by 3 bases, leaving 17 bases between them. CDR3 length: 15 amino acids. Germline lookup yields CDR1 WNHNN and CDR2 SYGVQD (reference sequence). CDR3 loop: CASTEGGGRTDTQYF. The CDR3 DNA sequence: TGCGCCAGCACCGAGGGGGGTGGACGGACAGATACGCAGTATTTT.

The chain combines TRBV7-9 with TRBJ2-3; D uncertain. CDR1 is SEHNR and CDR2 is FQNEAQ in the germline V gene (reference sequence). V shed 1 base and J shed 5 bases, with 7 bases lying between them. CDR3 length equals 13 residues. The CDR3 region is CASSLGVVDTQYF. CDR3 nucleotide sequence: TGTGCCAGCAGCTTAGGGGTTGTAGATACGCAGTATTTT.

This clone was counted a few times. This chain joins TRBV7-3 and TRBJ2-1; 7 nucleotides line up with TRBD2. Germline V CDR1 and CDR2: SGHTA, FQGTGA. V lost 0 bases, J lost 1 base, and 0 bases stayed unmatched. The CDR3 loop spans 15 amino acids. CDR3 amino acids: CASSLTAGSYNEQFF. For the CDR3, the DNA is TGTGCCAGCAGCTTAACAGCGGGATCCTACAATGAGCAGTTCTTC.

The rearrangement links TRBV13 to TRBJ2-5; D ambiguous. The germline V gene encodes CDR1 PRHDT and CDR2 FYEKMQ (reference sequence). Trimming took 3 bases from V and 1 from J, leaving 12 bases between them. This CDR3 spans 15 amino acids. CDR3 sequence: CASSFSREPQETQYF. The DNA for the CDR3 is TGTGCCAGCAGCTTCTCTAGAGAGCCCCAAGAGACCCAGTACTTC.

This clone was seen only once. The chain employs TRBV19 and TRBJ2-1; 14 positions agree with TRBD2. After removal of 5 bases from V and 4 bases from J, the junction contained 10 bases not matched to a gene. CDR3 length: 18 residues. CDR1 and CDR2 from the germline V gene are LNHDA and SQIVND (reference sequence). DNA of the CDR3: TGTGCCAGTAGTGGAGGGACTAGCGGGGGCCCCGGGTACAATGAGCAGTTCTTC. The encoded protein is CASSGGTSGGPGYNEQFF. The full variable domain, rest sourced from reference TRBV19 and TRBJ2-1, is DGGITQSPKYLFRKEGQNVTLSCEQNLNHDAMYWYRQDPGQGLRLIYYSQIVNDFQKGDIAEGYSVSREKKESFPLTVTSAQKNPTAFYLCASSGGTSGGPGYNEQFFGPGTRLTVL.

This rearrangement joins TRBV5-4 to TRBJ2-1; D is perhaps TRBD2 (5 bases). The V gene's germline CDR1 is SGHNT and CDR2 YYREEE (reference sequence). V shed 4 bases and J shed 9 bases, with 17 bases lying between them. This CDR3 spans 14 amino acids. The CDR3 DNA reads as TGTGCCAGCAGCCCCACCCCGACTATTTCTGAGCAGTTCTTC. It specifies CASSPTPTISEQFF.

CDR3 coding DNA: TGTGCCAGCAGTGTGACTAGCGGGAAGAACAATGAGCAGTTCTTC. Translating it yields CASSVTSGKNNEQFF. The genes are TRBV6-4 and TRBJ2-1; 11 bases align to TRBD2. Unmatched junction bases numbered 4, after V lost 4 bases and J lost 5 bases. The CDR3 sequence is 15 residues long. Germline-derived CDR1 and CDR2 are MRHNA and SNTAGT.

The chain has TRBV10-2 and TRBJ1-2; tentatively, D is TRBD1 (6 bases). Trimming removed 6 bases at V and 6 bases at J, with 8 bases between. The CDR3 is 11 residues long. The V gene's germline CDR1 is WSHSY and CDR2 SAAADI. Written as DNA, the CDR3 is TGCGCCAGCAGAGGACAGCATGGCTACACCTTC. Protein: CASRGQHGYTF.

Here the CDR3 reads CASSADRKNTEAFF. The CDR3 DNA is TGTGCCAGCAGCGCAGACAGGAAAAACACTGAAGCTTTCTTT. The chain employs TRBV5-6 and TRBJ1-1; maybe TRBD1 (6 bases). V lost 4 bases, J lost 2 bases, and 12 bases lay in between. Germline values: CDR1 SGHDT, CDR2 YYEEEE. The CDR3 has 14 residues.

The V gene is TRBV5-8, the J gene TRBJ2-3; 8 positions match TRBD2. Germline CDR1 and CDR2: SGHTS and YDEGEE. V shed 2 bases and J 2 bases; nucleotides not matched to a gene: 7. There are 16 residues in the CDR3. The CDR3 here is CASSFKAGANTDTQYF. The CDR3 DNA follows: TGTGCCAGCAGCTTCAAAGCGGGGGCCAACACAGATACGCAGTATTTT.

This chain joins TRBV5-1 and TRBJ1-2; 8 positions match TRBD1. The CDR3 is 12 amino acids. From germline, CDR1 is SGHRS and CDR2 YFSETQ. J was trimmed by 7 bases and V by 4 bases; bases with no gene match: 3. The CDR3 spells CASSRTGIGYTF. The CDR3, as DNA: TGCGCCAGCAGCAGGACAGGGATTGGCTACACCTTC.

DNA of the CDR3: TGTGCCAGCAGCTTAGGCCGACAGGGCGGCCTGGGCTACACCTTC. Protein sequence: CASSLGRQGGLGYTF. This rearrangement joins TRBV11-2 to TRBJ1-2; 7 positions match TRBD1. Germline CDR1 is SGHAT and CDR2 is FQNNGV. With 1 base clipped from V and 8 bases from J, the junction kept 10 bases outside the gene matches. The CDR3 runs to 15 residues.